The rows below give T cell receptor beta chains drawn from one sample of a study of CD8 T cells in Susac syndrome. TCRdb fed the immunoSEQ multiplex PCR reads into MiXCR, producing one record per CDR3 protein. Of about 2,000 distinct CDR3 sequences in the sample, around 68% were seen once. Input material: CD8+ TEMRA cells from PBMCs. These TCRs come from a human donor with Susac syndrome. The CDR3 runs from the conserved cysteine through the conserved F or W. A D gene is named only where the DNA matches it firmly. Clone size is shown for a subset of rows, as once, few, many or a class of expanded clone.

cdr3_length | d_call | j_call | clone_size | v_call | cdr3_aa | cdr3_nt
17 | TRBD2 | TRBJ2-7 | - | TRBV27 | CASTVGSAGAGYNEQYF | TGTGCCAGCACCGTCGGGAGTGCGGGAGCAGGCTACAATGAGCAGTACTTC
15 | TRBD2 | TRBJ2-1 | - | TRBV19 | CASSGEGGSHNEQFF | TGTGCCAGTAGCGGGGAGGGCGGGAGCCACAATGAGCAGTTCTTC
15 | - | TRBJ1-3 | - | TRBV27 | CASSRGRGGGNTIYF | TGTGCCAGCAGCCGCGGCAGGGGAGGCGGAAACACCATATATTTT
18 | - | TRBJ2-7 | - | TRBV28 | CASRTSLHSGPSSYEQYF | TGTGCCAGCCGTACATCACTACACTCGGGGCCTAGCAGCTACGAGCAGTACTTC
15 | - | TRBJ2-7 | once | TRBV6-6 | CASSYSPGSTHEQYF | TGTGCCAGCAGTTACTCGCCTGGCAGTACCCACGAGCAGTACTTC
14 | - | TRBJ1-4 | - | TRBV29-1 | CSVGRGGTNEKLFF | TGCAGCGTCGGAAGAGGGGGAACTAATGAAAAACTGTTTTTT
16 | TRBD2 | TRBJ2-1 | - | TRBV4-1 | CASSQESSSGYNEQFF | TGCGCCAGCAGCCAAGAGAGTTCTAGCGGCTACAATGAGCAGTTCTTC
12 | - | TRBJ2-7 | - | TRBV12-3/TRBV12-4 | CASSFGLSEQYF | TGTGCCAGCAGTTTTGGTCTGTCCGAGCAGTACTTC
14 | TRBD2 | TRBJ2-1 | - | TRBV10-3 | CAISPGGSLNEQFF | TGTGCCATCAGTCCGGGCGGGAGCCTCAATGAGCAGTTCTTC
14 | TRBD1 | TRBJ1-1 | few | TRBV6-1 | CASSTGTGGTEAFF | TGTGCCAGCAGTACGGGGACAGGGGGCACTGAAGCTTTCTTT
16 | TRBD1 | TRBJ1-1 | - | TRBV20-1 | CSARPDTGVMNTEAFF | TGCAGTGCTAGGCCAGATACAGGGGTAATGAACACTGAAGCTTTCTTT
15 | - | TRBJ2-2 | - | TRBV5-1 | CASSLSQGGAGELFF | TGCGCCAGCAGCTTGAGCCAGGGTGGGGCCGGGGAGCTGTTTTTT
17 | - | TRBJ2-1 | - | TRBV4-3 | CASSQDLGNPNVNEQFF | TGCGCCAGCAGCCAAGATCTCGGGAATCCCAATGTGAATGAGCAGTTCTTC
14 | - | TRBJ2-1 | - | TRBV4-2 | CASSQVQANNEQFF | TGTGCCAGCAGCCAAGTACAGGCTAACAATGAGCAGTTCTTC
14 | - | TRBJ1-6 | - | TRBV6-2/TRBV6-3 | CASSYMGSGSPLHF | TGTGCCAGCAGTTACATGGGGTCCGGCTCACCCCTCCACTTT
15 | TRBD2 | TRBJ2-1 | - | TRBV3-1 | CASSPYAIAGDEQFF | TGTGCCAGCAGCCCCTACGCAATAGCGGGAGACGAGCAGTTCTTC
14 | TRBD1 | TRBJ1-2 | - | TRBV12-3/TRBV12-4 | CASERDRDERGYTF | TGTGCGAGTGAACGGGACAGGGACGAAAGGGGCTACACCTTC
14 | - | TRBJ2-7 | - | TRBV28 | CASSLFPGSYEQYF | TGTGCCAGCAGCCTTTTCCCCGGGAGCTACGAGCAGTACTTC
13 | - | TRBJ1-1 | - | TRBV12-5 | CASGLEVNTEAFF | TGTGCTAGTGGTTTGGAAGTAAACACTGAAGCTTTCTTT
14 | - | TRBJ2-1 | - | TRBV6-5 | CASSYGTWGNEQFF | TGTGCCAGCAGTTACGGGACATGGGGCAATGAGCAGTTCTTC
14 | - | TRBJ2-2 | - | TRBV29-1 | CSVDSQGNTGELFF | TGCAGCGTTGACAGTCAGGGTAACACCGGGGAGCTGTTTTTT
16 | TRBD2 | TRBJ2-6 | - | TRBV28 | CASSSGILSGANVLTF | TGTGCCAGCAGTAGCGGGATCCTCTCTGGGGCCAACGTCCTGACTTTC
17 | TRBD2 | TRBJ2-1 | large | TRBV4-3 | CASSQAQLAGARNEQFF | TGCGCCAGCAGCCAAGCACAACTAGCGGGGGCGCGCAATGAGCAGTTCTTC
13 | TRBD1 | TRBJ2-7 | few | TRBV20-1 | CSASRDSPYEQYF | TGCAGTGCTAGCCGGGACAGCCCCTACGAGCAGTACTTC
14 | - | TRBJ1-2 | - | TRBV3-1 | CASSQDHDQSGYTF | TGTGCCAGCAGCCAAGATCACGATCAAAGTGGCTACACCTTC
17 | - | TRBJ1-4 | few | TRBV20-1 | CSASWWRDREPNEKLFF | TGCAGTGCTAGCTGGTGGAGGGACCGCGAACCTAATGAAAAACTGTTTTTT
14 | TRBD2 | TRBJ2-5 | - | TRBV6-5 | CASSPTSGGETQYF | TGTGCCAGCAGTCCTACTAGCGGGGGAGAGACCCAGTACTTC
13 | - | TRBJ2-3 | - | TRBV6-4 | CASSEGATDTQYF | TGTGCCAGCAGTGAGGGGGCCACAGATACGCAGTATTTT
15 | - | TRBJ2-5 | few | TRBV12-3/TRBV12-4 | CASSFNPVGGETQYF | TGTGCCAGCAGTTTCAACCCCGTCGGGGGCGAGACCCAGTACTTC
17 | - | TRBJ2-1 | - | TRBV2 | CASRTGGRSNSYNEQFF | TGTGCCAGCAGGACCGGAGGCAGGTCTAACTCCTACAATGAGCAGTTCTTC
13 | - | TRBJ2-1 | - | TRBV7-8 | CASSLSDRNEQFF | TGTGCCAGCAGCTTAAGTGACCGGAATGAGCAGTTCTTC
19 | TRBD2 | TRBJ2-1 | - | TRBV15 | CAPNAGLWFSGGAYNEQFF | TGTGCCCCTAACGCGGGCTTGTGGTTTAGCGGGGGCGCCTACAATGAGCAGTTCTTC
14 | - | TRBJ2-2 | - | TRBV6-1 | CASSAAHGTGELFF | TGTGCCAGCAGTGCCGCCCATGGGACCGGGGAGCTGTTTTTT
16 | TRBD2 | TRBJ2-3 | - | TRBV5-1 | CASSLESGGAGDTQYF | TGCGCCAGCAGCTTGGAAAGCGGGGGGGCTGGAGATACGCAGTATTTT
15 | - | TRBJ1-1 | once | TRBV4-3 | CASSQDVGIWTEAFF | TGCGCCAGCAGCCAAGATGTGGGGATATGGACTGAAGCTTTCTTT
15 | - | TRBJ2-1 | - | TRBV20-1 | CSARELASPQFEQFF | TGCAGTGCTAGAGAGCTAGCGAGTCCCCAATTTGAGCAGTTCTTC
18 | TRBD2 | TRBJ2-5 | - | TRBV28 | CASCSPFTAGGVQETQYF | TGTGCGAGCTGTTCCCCGTTTACGGCGGGGGGGGTCCAAGAGACCCAGTACTTC
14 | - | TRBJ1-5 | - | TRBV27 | CASSSGLSNQPQHF | TGTGCCAGCAGTTCGGGGCTTAGCAATCAGCCCCAGCATTTT
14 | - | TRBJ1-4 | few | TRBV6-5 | CASSYFGTNEKLFF | TGTGCCAGCAGTTACTTTGGAACTAATGAAAAACTGTTTTTT
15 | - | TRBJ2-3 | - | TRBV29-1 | CSVEALDGSTGTQYF | TGCAGCGTTGAGGCCCTGGACGGGAGCACAGGTACGCAGTATTTT
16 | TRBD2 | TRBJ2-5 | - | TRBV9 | CASSVSKGSGLETQYF | TGTGCCAGCAGCGTTTCCAAAGGTAGCGGGTTAGAGACCCAGTACTTC
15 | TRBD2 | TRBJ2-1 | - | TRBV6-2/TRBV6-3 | CATTGTSGGYNEQFF | TGTGCCACAACCGGAACTAGCGGAGGATACAATGAGCAGTTCTTC